This is a list of T cell receptor beta chains from one sample in a study of CD8 T cells in Susac syndrome. From the immunoSEQ multiplex PCR reads, TCRdb called clonotypes with MiXCR, one entry per CDR3 protein. The sample contains around 77,000 distinct CDR3 sequences, 96% of which appear only once. The specimen was CD4+ T cells from PBMCs. Receptors originate from a human donor with multiple sclerosis. CDR3s include the opening cysteine and the closing phenylalanine or tryptophan. Fields, in order: clone size, J gene, V gene, D gene, CDR3 DNA, CDR3 protein. The D gene is left open where the match is weak. The listing skips clone size in some rows; elsewhere it reads once, few, many or a size class.

NA,TRBJ1-5,TRBV5-4,NA,TGTGCCAGCAGCTTGGAGGGAATCAATCAGCCCCAGCATTTT,CASSLEGINQPQHF
NA,TRBJ2-1,TRBV5-4,NA,TGTGCCAGCAGCTTGAGTCAAAACAATGAGCAGTTCTTC,CASSLSQNNEQFF
NA,TRBJ1-6,TRBV7-9,NA,TGTGCCAGCAGCCTTGGTTTAGCCAATTCACCCCTCCACTTT,CASSLGLANSPLHF
NA,TRBJ2-3,TRBV6-5,TRBD1,TGTGCCAGCAGTGCGGACAGGGGGCGGTCGGATACGCAGTATTTT,CASSADRGRSDTQYF
NA,TRBJ2-1,TRBV29-1,TRBD1,TGCAGCGTGAGGGACAGGAGCCCCTACAATGAGCAGTTCTTC,CSVRDRSPYNEQFF
NA,TRBJ2-6,TRBV7-2,TRBD1,TGTGCCAGCAGCTGGGACAGTTCTGGGGCCAACGTCCTGACTTTC,CASSWDSSGANVLTF
NA,TRBJ2-5,TRBV7-2,TRBD2,TGTGCCAGCAGCTTACTAAGGGGTAGCGGGGGTGAGACCCAGTACTTC,CASSLLRGSGGETQYF
NA,TRBJ2-3,TRBV9,NA,TGTGCCAGCAGCGTAGTGACGGGATTGGGAGATACGCAGTATTTT,CASSVVTGLGDTQYF
NA,TRBJ1-6,TRBV7-9,NA,TGTGCCAGCAGCTCCGAACTGTCTAGTTCACCCCTCCACTTT,CASSSELSSSPLHF
NA,TRBJ2-3,TRBV18,TRBD2,TGTGCCAGCTCACCTCCAGCGGGGGACCTCACAGATACGCAGTATTTT,CASSPPAGDLTDTQYF
NA,TRBJ2-7,TRBV20-1,NA,TGCAGTGCTCCAGACAGAACCTACGAGCAGTACTTC,CSAPDRTYEQYF
NA,TRBJ2-1,TRBV5-1,TRBD1,TGCGCCAGCAGCTTGGCCCCGGGACAGCTGAGCTCCTACAATGAGCAGTTCTTC,CASSLAPGQLSSYNEQFF
NA,TRBJ2-1,TRBV20-1,NA,TGCAGTGCTAGACTGCGGGGACTCAATGAGCAGTTCTTC,CSARLRGLNEQFF
NA,TRBJ1-3,TRBV12-3/TRBV12-4,NA,TGTGCCAGCAGTCGCAGGGGCTTGCAGAACACCATATATTTT,CASSRRGLQNTIYF
once,TRBJ2-7,TRBV20-1,TRBD1,TGCAGTGCTAGAGCTGGCAGGGGGCGAGAGCAGTACTTC,CSARAGRGREQYF
NA,TRBJ2-7,TRBV12-3/TRBV12-4,NA,TGTGCCAGCAGTTTACTGGACGGGACCTACGAGCAGTACTTC,CASSLLDGTYEQYF
NA,TRBJ1-1,TRBV11-3,NA,TGTGCCAGCAGCTTTCGACCGGGGGGGCCGAACACTGAAGCTTTCTTT,CASSFRPGGPNTEAFF
NA,TRBJ2-7,TRBV12-3/TRBV12-4,NA,TGTGCCAGCAGGGGATTCTACGAGCAGTACTTC,CASRGFYEQYF
NA,TRBJ1-6,TRBV7-6,NA,TGTGCCAGCAGCGCGTTGGGTTTTACCCTCCACTTT,CASSALGFTLHF
NA,TRBJ2-3,TRBV30,NA,TGTGCCTGGAGCGAATTCAGGGGAAGGAGCACAGATACGCAGTATTTT,CAWSEFRGRSTDTQYF
NA,TRBJ1-1,TRBV3-1,NA,TGTGCCAGCAGCCCGAACGCCTCTCCGGGGACTGAAGCTTTCTTT,CASSPNASPGTEAFF
NA,TRBJ1-6,TRBV10-3,NA,TGTGCCATCAGTGTGTCCCTACAGCGGAATTCACCCCTCCACTTT,CAISVSLQRNSPLHF
NA,TRBJ2-2,TRBV24-1,NA,TGTGCCACCAGTGATTTGGGGCAATTGAACACCGGGGAGCTGTTTTTT,CATSDLGQLNTGELFF
NA,TRBJ2-1,TRBV12-5,NA,TGTGCTAGTGGTTTTCGACCGAATGAGCAGTTCTTC,CASGFRPNEQFF
once,TRBJ2-2,TRBV29-1,NA,TGCAGCGTTGACCGACAGGACACCGGGGAGCTGTTTTTT,CSVDRQDTGELFF
once,TRBJ2-3,TRBV7-3,NA,TGTGCCAGCACCTGGGGGGGGCTGGTCACAGATACGCAGTATTTT,CASTWGGLVTDTQYF
once,TRBJ1-6,TRBV9,NA,TGTGCCAGCAGCGTAGACGACGATTCACCCCTCCACTTT,CASSVDDDSPLHF
NA,TRBJ2-2,TRBV3-1,TRBD2,TGTGCCAGCAGCCAATTCGGCGGGGGAAGACCCGGGGAGCTGTTTTTT,CASSQFGGGRPGELFF
NA,TRBJ2-1,TRBV6-2/TRBV6-3,TRBD2,TGTGCCAGCAGTTTCCCGACTAGCGGGCTCCTATACAATGAGCAGTTCTTC,CASSFPTSGLLYNEQFF
NA,TRBJ1-2,TRBV6-1,TRBD1,TGTGCCAGCAGGGCCGGGACAGGGGGCGTAGGCTATGGCTACACCTTC,CASRAGTGGVGYGYTF
NA,TRBJ2-5,TRBV7-9,NA,TGTGCCAGCGGCCGGGCCCCAGTTCAGGAGACCCAGTACTTC,CASGRAPVQETQYF
NA,TRBJ2-7,TRBV7-9,NA,TGTGCCAGCAGCTTAGGGACAGTATCCTACGAGCAGTACTTC,CASSLGTVSYEQYF
NA,TRBJ1-5,TRBV7-2,NA,TGTGCCAGCAGCGAACTCTGGAATTTCAATCAGCCCCAGCATTTT,CASSELWNFNQPQHF
NA,TRBJ1-2,TRBV24-1,NA,TGTGCCACCAGTGAGGATCGCTTCTATGGCTACACCTTC,CATSEDRFYGYTF
NA,TRBJ1-6,TRBV2,TRBD1,TGTGCCAGCAGTGAAGGGTTGGACAGGGTGAATTCACCCCTCCACTTT,CASSEGLDRVNSPLHF
NA,TRBJ2-7,TRBV25-1,NA,TGTGCCAGCAGTGTCAATCTCCGGGAGCCCGGATCATACGAGCAGTACTTC,CASSVNLREPGSYEQYF
once,TRBJ2-3,TRBV5-6,TRBD2,TGTGCCTCCAAGCGGGGGGGCCTTACGCAGTATTTT,CASKRGGLTQYF
NA,TRBJ2-1,TRBV24-1,NA,TGTGCCACCGCGGTTGGGCAGGGGTTACATGAGCAGTTCTTC,CATAVGQGLHEQFF
NA,TRBJ2-3,TRBV5-4,NA,TGTGCCAGCAGCTTGGACGGGGCCCAACCCACAGATACGCAGTATTTT,CASSLDGAQPTDTQYF
once,TRBJ1-1,TRBV5-4,NA,TGTGCCAGCAGCTCTCGACAGGCCATGAACACTGAAGCTTTCTTT,CASSSRQAMNTEAFF
NA,TRBJ2-7,TRBV5-1,TRBD2,TGCGCCAGCAGCGGCGGACTAGCGGACTCCTACGAGCAGTACTTC,CASSGGLADSYEQYF
NA,TRBJ1-6,TRBV12-3/TRBV12-4,NA,TGTGCCAGCAGTATACAGGGCGGTTCACCCCTCCACTTT,CASSIQGGSPLHF
few,TRBJ2-3,TRBV7-9,NA,TGTGCCAGCAGCCTTTACACAGATACGCAGTATTTT,CASSLYTDTQYF
NA,TRBJ2-7,TRBV29-1,NA,TGCAGCACTCAAGGGGGGACCTCTACGACTGAGCAGTACTTC,CSTQGGTSTTEQYF
NA,TRBJ1-6,TRBV12-3/TRBV12-4,NA,TGTGCCAGCAGTCGGGCCCCAGGAAATTCACCCCTCCACTTT,CASSRAPGNSPLHF
NA,TRBJ2-3,TRBV2,TRBD2,TGTGCCAGCAGTGCGAGTGCAGCGGGGGGGACAGATACGCAGTATTTT,CASSASAAGGTDTQYF
NA,TRBJ1-1,TRBV13,NA,TGTGCCAGCAGCGCCCCAGGGACGGCTGAAGCTTTCTTT,CASSAPGTAEAFF
NA,TRBJ2-1,TRBV6-5,NA,TGTGCCAGCAGTGCCAGGGTTGGTGAGCAGTTCTTC,CASSARVGEQFF
NA,TRBJ2-7,TRBV11-2,NA,TGTGCCAGCAGCCCCCGGCGGCTCGAGCAGTACTTC,CASSPRRLEQYF
NA,TRBJ1-1,TRBV5-1,TRBD1,TGCGCCAGCAGCAACCGGGACAGGAACACTGAAGCTTTCTTT,CASSNRDRNTEAFF
NA,TRBJ2-1,TRBV7-9,NA,TGTGCCAGCAGCCTACGAGGGGGTTCCTACAATGAGCAGTTCTTC,CASSLRGGSYNEQFF
NA,TRBJ1-2,TRBV20-1,NA,TGCAGTGCTGGGGAGAAGGGCCTTACTAACTATGGCTACACCTTC,CSAGEKGLTNYGYTF
NA,TRBJ2-3,TRBV12-3/TRBV12-4,TRBD2,TGTGCCAGCAGTGTCAATGCGGGGGGGCGAGATACGCAGTATTTT,CASSVNAGGRDTQYF